A selection of T cell receptor beta chains follows, all from one sample in a study of cytomegalovirus exposure and HLA in healthy donors. Measured with immunoSEQ multiplex PCR; TCRdb has only the in-frame clones, and not every one. The repertoire holds tens of thousands of clones, with 65% as singletons. Source material: PBMCs. The receptors come from a woman aged 50 to 65 in good health and CMV-seropositive. CDR3s include the opening cysteine and the closing phenylalanine or tryptophan. The order of the fields is J gene, clone size, V gene, D gene, CDR3 DNA, CDR3 protein. A D gene is named only where the DNA matches it firmly. Size values are once, few and many counts, or a class for expanded clones, and some rows have none.

j_gene: TRBJ1-1; abundance: NA; v_gene: TRBV5-1; d_gene: NA; CDR3nt: TGCGCCAGCAGCTCCTCGGACAGCACATTGAACACTGAAGCTTTCTTT; CDR3aa: CASSSSDSTLNTEAFF
j_gene: TRBJ1-1; abundance: few; v_gene: TRBV5-1; d_gene: TRBD1; CDR3nt: TGCGCCAGCAGACTACCGGAACAGGGGCCGAGCACTGAAGCTTTCTTT; CDR3aa: CASRLPEQGPSTEAFF
j_gene: TRBJ2-6; abundance: once; v_gene: TRBV18; d_gene: NA; CDR3nt: TGTGCCAGCTCACCAAGGGACAGGGCCAACGTCCTGACTTTC; CDR3aa: CASSPRDRANVLTF
j_gene: TRBJ1-1; abundance: few; v_gene: TRBV19; d_gene: NA; CDR3nt: TGTGCCAGTAGAACGGTCCACCTGAGCACTGAAGCTTTCTTT; CDR3aa: CASRTVHLSTEAFF
j_gene: TRBJ1-5; abundance: NA; v_gene: TRBV2; d_gene: NA; CDR3nt: TGTGCCAGCAGTGAGAGGGGGGGTTATAGCAATCAGCCCCAGCATTTT; CDR3aa: CASSERGGYSNQPQHF
j_gene: TRBJ1-6; abundance: NA; v_gene: TRBV6-1; d_gene: NA; CDR3nt: TGTGCCAGTCGGGTGGACTCCTATAATTCACCCCTCCACTTT; CDR3aa: CASRVDSYNSPLHF
j_gene: TRBJ1-4; abundance: NA; v_gene: TRBV4-1; d_gene: TRBD1; CDR3nt: TGCGCCAGCAGCCAAGACCCCGGGACAGTAGTCGGAACTAATGAAAAACTGTTTTTT; CDR3aa: CASSQDPGTVVGTNEKLFF
j_gene: TRBJ2-7; abundance: once; v_gene: TRBV7-8; d_gene: NA; CDR3nt: TGTGCCAGCAGCTTAAGCAGGGTTGGCTACGAGCAGTACTTC; CDR3aa: CASSLSRVGYEQYF
j_gene: TRBJ2-1; abundance: NA; v_gene: TRBV19; d_gene: TRBD2; CDR3nt: TGTGCCAGTAGTATCTTCGCTAGCGGGGGGGTCTATGACAATGAGCAGTTCTTC; CDR3aa: CASSIFASGGVYDNEQFF
j_gene: TRBJ2-5; abundance: NA; v_gene: TRBV5-1; d_gene: TRBD1; CDR3nt: TGCGCCAGCAGCTTGATGGACAGGGGGAGTGGGGAGACCCAGTACTTC; CDR3aa: CASSLMDRGSGETQYF
j_gene: TRBJ1-1; abundance: NA; v_gene: TRBV29-1; d_gene: NA; CDR3nt: TGCAGCGTTGGTGTGGAGACTGAAGCTTTCTTT; CDR3aa: CSVGVETEAFF
j_gene: TRBJ1-1; abundance: NA; v_gene: TRBV28; d_gene: NA; CDR3nt: TGTGCCAGCAGTTTACCCGGACACCGAAACACTGAAGCTTTCTTT; CDR3aa: CASSLPGHRNTEAFF
j_gene: TRBJ1-2; abundance: NA; v_gene: TRBV7-2; d_gene: NA; CDR3nt: TGTGCCAGCAGCCCCACCTTACAGGGCCATGGCTACACCTTC; CDR3aa: CASSPTLQGHGYTF
j_gene: TRBJ2-7; abundance: few; v_gene: TRBV5-1; d_gene: TRBD1; CDR3nt: TGCGCCAGCAGCTTGGCGGACAGGGACCGTTACGAGCAGTACTTC; CDR3aa: CASSLADRDRYEQYF
j_gene: TRBJ2-2; abundance: few; v_gene: TRBV29-1; d_gene: TRBD2; CDR3nt: TGCAGCGTTCGATCCCCAAGCGGGGGGTCCACCGGGGAGCTGTTTTTT; CDR3aa: CSVRSPSGGSTGELFF
j_gene: TRBJ2-1; abundance: NA; v_gene: TRBV5-1; d_gene: NA; CDR3nt: TGCGCCAGCAGCATCCCCGGGACATACTACAATGAGCAGTTCTTC; CDR3aa: CASSIPGTYYNEQFF
j_gene: TRBJ2-3; abundance: NA; v_gene: TRBV6-5; d_gene: TRBD1; CDR3nt: TGTGCCAGCAGACCCCAGGGGGCCTATCCAGATACGCAGTATTTT; CDR3aa: CASRPQGAYPDTQYF
j_gene: TRBJ2-7; abundance: once; v_gene: TRBV29-1; d_gene: NA; CDR3nt: TGCAGCGCCCTCATAGACAGTCCCTCCTACGAGCAGTACTTC; CDR3aa: CSALIDSPSYEQYF
j_gene: TRBJ1-2; abundance: NA; v_gene: TRBV4-3; d_gene: NA; CDR3nt: TGCGCCAGCAGCTTGGGCCGGACTTCCTTTTATGGCTACACCTTC; CDR3aa: CASSLGRTSFYGYTF
j_gene: TRBJ1-5; abundance: NA; v_gene: TRBV19; d_gene: TRBD1; CDR3nt: TGTGCCAGTAGAGTAGTATGGACAGGGAGGAGGTTGGATCAGCCCCAGCATTTT; CDR3aa: CASRVVWTGRRLDQPQHF
j_gene: TRBJ1-5; abundance: NA; v_gene: TRBV5-3; d_gene: TRBD1; CDR3nt: TGTGCCAGAAGCTTCGCGGCACAGACAGGGAGCAATCAGCCCCAGCATTTT; CDR3aa: CARSFAAQTGSNQPQHF
j_gene: TRBJ2-3; abundance: once; v_gene: TRBV6-1; d_gene: TRBD2; CDR3nt: TGTGCCAGCAGTGAAGGGGTAGCGGGGGGGCTAGCAGATACGCAGTATTTT; CDR3aa: CASSEGVAGGLADTQYF
j_gene: TRBJ1-1; abundance: NA; v_gene: TRBV10-3; d_gene: NA; CDR3nt: TGTGCCATCAGAGGGACGGGGGGTGGGACTGAAGCTTTCTTT; CDR3aa: CAIRGTGGGTEAFF
j_gene: TRBJ2-5; abundance: NA; v_gene: TRBV18; d_gene: NA; CDR3nt: TGTGCCAGCTCCCCCTTTACCGGGAACCAAGAGACCCAGTACTTC; CDR3aa: CASSPFTGNQETQYF
j_gene: TRBJ1-1; abundance: NA; v_gene: TRBV6-5; d_gene: TRBD1; CDR3nt: TGTGCCAGCAGTTACTTGGGACAGCTGAACACTGAAGCTTTCTTT; CDR3aa: CASSYLGQLNTEAFF
j_gene: TRBJ2-1; abundance: NA; v_gene: TRBV9; d_gene: NA; CDR3nt: TGTGCCAGCAGCGTAGCTCCGGGATACAATGAGCAGTTCTTC; CDR3aa: CASSVAPGYNEQFF
j_gene: TRBJ2-5; abundance: NA; v_gene: TRBV4-2; d_gene: TRBD2; CDR3nt: TGTGCCAGCAGCCAGGAACGGGGGGGCCAAGAGACCCAGTACTTC; CDR3aa: CASSQERGGQETQYF
j_gene: TRBJ2-7; abundance: NA; v_gene: TRBV6-1; d_gene: TRBD2; CDR3nt: TGTGCCAGCAGTGAAAGCGGGGGGGCGTACGAGCAGTACTTC; CDR3aa: CASSESGGAYEQYF
j_gene: TRBJ2-1; abundance: NA; v_gene: TRBV13; d_gene: TRBD1; CDR3nt: TGTGCCAGCAGCTTATTGGACAGGGGGCACGATGAGCAGTTCTTC; CDR3aa: CASSLLDRGHDEQFF
j_gene: TRBJ2-5; abundance: NA; v_gene: TRBV5-1; d_gene: TRBD2; CDR3nt: TGCGCCAGCAGCTTGGGGTCTAGCGGGGGGGCCTTGGAGACCCAGTACTTC; CDR3aa: CASSLGSSGGALETQYF
j_gene: TRBJ1-2; abundance: NA; v_gene: TRBV5-1; d_gene: TRBD1; CDR3nt: TGCGCCAGCAGACCCCAGACAGGGCAGGAGTGGGGCTACACCTTC; CDR3aa: CASRPQTGQEWGYTF
j_gene: TRBJ1-1; abundance: once; v_gene: TRBV6-5; d_gene: NA; CDR3nt: TGTGCCAGCAGTTATGTCGATTTGGGCCGGGGAGCTTTCTTT; CDR3aa: CASSYVDLGRGAFF
j_gene: TRBJ2-3; abundance: many; v_gene: TRBV10-1; d_gene: NA; CDR3nt: TGCGCCAGCAGTGATCTAGCGAGCGAGGGGATCAGCACAGATACGCAGTATTTT; CDR3aa: CASSDLASEGISTDTQYF
j_gene: TRBJ2-5; abundance: NA; v_gene: TRBV4-2; d_gene: TRBD2; CDR3nt: TGTGCCAGCAGCCCCGCAGGACTAGCTCAAGAGACCCAGTACTTC; CDR3aa: CASSPAGLAQETQYF
j_gene: TRBJ2-7; abundance: NA; v_gene: TRBV11-2; d_gene: TRBD1; CDR3nt: TGTGCCAGCAGCCAATCCTTTGGGACAGGGTACTACGAGCAGTACTTC; CDR3aa: CASSQSFGTGYYEQYF
j_gene: TRBJ2-1; abundance: NA; v_gene: TRBV9; d_gene: NA; CDR3nt: TGTGCCAGCAGCGTGGGAGGGGGGTATGAGCAGTTCTTC; CDR3aa: CASSVGGGYEQFF
j_gene: TRBJ2-1; abundance: NA; v_gene: TRBV25-1; d_gene: TRBD1; CDR3nt: TGTGCCAGCAGTGGACAGGGCTGGAATGAGCAGTTCTTC; CDR3aa: CASSGQGWNEQFF
j_gene: TRBJ1-3; abundance: NA; v_gene: TRBV6-1; d_gene: NA; CDR3nt: TGTGCCAGCAGTGAACCTGGGAGGGATGACACCATATATTTT; CDR3aa: CASSEPGRDDTIYF
j_gene: TRBJ1-1; abundance: once; v_gene: TRBV5-1; d_gene: NA; CDR3nt: TGCGCCAGCAGCTTAGGAGGGCTCACTGAAGCTTTCTTT; CDR3aa: CASSLGGLTEAFF
j_gene: TRBJ2-7; abundance: NA; v_gene: TRBV6-1; d_gene: TRBD1; CDR3nt: TGTGCCAGCCTAGAGGGACAGGCCCTCTCCTACGAGCAGTACTTC; CDR3aa: CASLEGQALSYEQYF
j_gene: TRBJ2-7; abundance: NA; v_gene: TRBV28; d_gene: TRBD2; CDR3nt: TGTGCCAGCAGTTTTCCCGGGACTAGCTCCTACGAGCAGTACTTC; CDR3aa: CASSFPGTSSYEQYF
j_gene: TRBJ2-2; abundance: NA; v_gene: TRBV9; d_gene: NA; CDR3nt: TGTGCCAGCAGCGTAGCCGGGACCGGGGAGCTGTTTTTT; CDR3aa: CASSVAGTGELFF
j_gene: TRBJ1-2; abundance: NA; v_gene: TRBV5-1; d_gene: TRBD1; CDR3nt: TGCGCCAGCAGACCCGGACAGGGCGCACTTGGGGGCGGCTACACCTTC; CDR3aa: CASRPGQGALGGGYTF
j_gene: TRBJ1-2; abundance: few; v_gene: TRBV11-2; d_gene: NA; CDR3nt: TGTGCCAGCAGCCTCGAGTGGTTAGGAGCAGATGGCTACACCTTC; CDR3aa: CASSLEWLGADGYTF
j_gene: TRBJ1-6; abundance: few; v_gene: TRBV27; d_gene: TRBD1; CDR3nt: TGTGCCAGCAGTCCCGGGACAGGGTCATACTCACCCCTCCACTTT; CDR3aa: CASSPGTGSYSPLHF
j_gene: TRBJ1-3; abundance: once; v_gene: TRBV7-9; d_gene: NA; CDR3nt: TGTGCCAGCAGCTCGGGTTTTTCTGGAAACACCATATATTTT; CDR3aa: CASSSGFSGNTIYF